This T cell receptor (beta chain) was identified in a study of blood T cell repertoires in COVID-19. Study as a whole: Sites across the United States, Italy and Spain contributed samples from acute and convalescent COVID-19.

As handled by the study authors: Reference gene primers were amplified, and this amplification served to estimate nucleated cell counts. Repertoires were generated with immunoSEQ multiplex PCR, while TCRdb's copy carries only in-frame clones and drops some. Clonal size and the V and J genes are those of that table, whereas D and trimming came from the DNA. This table holds a few hundred thousand clones, approximately 85% found once. Germline V CDR1 and CDR2: KGHSH, LQKENI. The CDR3 loop spans 13 amino acids. J was trimmed by 6 bases and V by 5 bases; bases with no gene match: 4. Sequencing was carried out using peripheral blood. The sequence derives from a human donor with COVID-19, enrolled during active disease. The donor label of this sample is uncertain. The chain uses TRBV18 and TRBJ1-2; TRBD1 agrees at 9 bases. CDR3 sequence: CASSSGTGHGYTF. Written as DNA, the CDR3 is TGTGCCAGCTCATCCGGGACAGGGCATGGCTACACCTTC.